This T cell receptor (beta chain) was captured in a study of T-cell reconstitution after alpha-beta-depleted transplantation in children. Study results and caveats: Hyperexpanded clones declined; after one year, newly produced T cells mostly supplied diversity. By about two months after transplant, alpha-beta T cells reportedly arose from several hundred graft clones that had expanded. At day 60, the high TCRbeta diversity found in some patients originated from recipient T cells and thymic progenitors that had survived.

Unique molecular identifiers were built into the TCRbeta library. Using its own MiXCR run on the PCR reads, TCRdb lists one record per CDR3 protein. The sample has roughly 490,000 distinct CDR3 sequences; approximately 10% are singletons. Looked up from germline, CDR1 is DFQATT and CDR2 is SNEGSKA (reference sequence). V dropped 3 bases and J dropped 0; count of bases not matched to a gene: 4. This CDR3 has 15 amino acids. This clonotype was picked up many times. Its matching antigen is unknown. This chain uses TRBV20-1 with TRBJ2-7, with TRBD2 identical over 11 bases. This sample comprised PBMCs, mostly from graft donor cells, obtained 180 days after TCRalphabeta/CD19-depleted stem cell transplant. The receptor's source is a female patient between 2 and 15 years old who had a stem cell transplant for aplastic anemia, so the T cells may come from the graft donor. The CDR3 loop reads CSARSGLAASYEQYF. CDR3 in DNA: TGCAGTGCTAGGTCGGGACTAGCGGCCTCCTACGAGCAGTACTTC.